The T cell receptor beta chain described here comes from a study of blood T cell repertoires in COVID-19. Study-wide background: Researchers got acute and convalescent COVID-19 samples from the United States, Italy and Spain. The cDNA or gDNA used as material had been derived from T cells, B-cell-depleted T cells, or PBMCs.

This table comes from immunoSEQ multiplex PCR, and its TCRdb copy is limited to in-frame clones, with some not included. The data show 260,000 or so clones, about 83% seen once. The V end lost 4 bases, the J end lost 5 bases, and 18 bases lay between the germline ends. The CDR3 is 16 amino acids. CDR1 and CDR2 (germline): SGHRS, YFSETQ. The clonotype comes from a man older than 75 with acute or convalescent COVID-19. Sample: peripheral blood. The chain has TRBV5-1 and TRBJ2-2; D possibly corresponds to TRBD2 (5 bases). The CDR3 sequence is CASSLTITGSTGELFF. Written as DNA, the CDR3 is TGCGCCAGCAGCCTAACAATCACGGGGAGTACCGGGGAGCTGTTTTTT.